The 26 T cell receptor beta chains in this list originate from one sample, sequenced in a study of blood T cell repertoires in COVID-19. Sequencing was performed with immunoSEQ multiplex PCR; in TCRdb, only in-frame clones are kept and a portion is missing. Here the sample spans tens of thousands of clones, around 90% being singletons. Sequencing was performed on peripheral blood. The receptors derive from a woman older than 75 with COVID-19, enrolled during active disease.

The chain couples TRBV5-1 to TRBJ1-4; D is unresolved. CDR3 length: 13 amino acids. The V end lost 7 bases, the J end lost 0 bases, and 7 bases lay between the germline ends. Per germline, CDR1 SGHRS and CDR2 YFSETQ. The DNA of the CDR3 is TGCGCCAGCCGAGTGGCAACTAATGAAAAACTGTTTTTT. Translation: CASRVATNEKLFF.

This clone is labeled medium-sized. The chain uses TRBV7-8 and TRBJ2-2, with 15 bases matching TRBD2. V shed 5 bases, J shed 6 bases, and the junction held 4 bases outside the gene matches. The CDR3 is 16 residues long. Per the germline V gene, CDR1 is SGHVS and CDR2 is FQNEAQ. CDR3 protein: CASSPGLAGGPGELFF. CDR3 bases: TGTGCCAGCAGCCCAGGACTAGCGGGGGGGCCCGGGGAGCTGTTTTTT.

The genes are TRBV5-5 and TRBJ1-2; TRBD1 might be the D (6 bases). Germline CDR1 SGHKS, CDR2 YYEKEE (reference sequence). Trimming removed 0 bases at V and 4 bases at J, with 10 bases between. The CDR3 has 14 residues. The CDR3 sequence: CASSLGQALYGYTF. The DNA for the CDR3 is TGTGCCAGCAGCTTGGGACAGGCCCTCTATGGCTACACCTTC.

J is TRBJ1-1 and V is TRBV7-9, with TRBD1 matching 9 bases. The CDR3 covers 14 residues. V trimming: 4 bases; J trimming: 4 bases; junction bases outside the gene matches: 4. Germline V gene data show CDR1 as SEHNR and CDR2 as FQNEAQ (reference sequence). CDR3 bases: TGTGCCAGCAGCTCGGGACAGGGTGTCACTGAAGCTTTCTTT. Its translation is CASSSGQGVTEAFF.

This rearrangement joins TRBV6-2 or TRBV6-3 to TRBJ2-2, with 13 nucleotides matching TRBD2. V was clipped by 4 bases and J by 5 bases; unmatched bases: 16. CDR3 size: 20 residues. Per the germline V gene, CDR1 is MNHEY and CDR2 is SVGEGT. In DNA, the CDR3 is TGTGCCAGCAGTTTTCCGGGACTAGCGGGGTCACCGGCATGGACCGGGGAGCTGTTTTTT. This translates into CASSFPGLAGSPAWTGELFF.

The chain employs TRBV2 and TRBJ2-1; 10 positions match TRBD2. The CDR3 runs to 17 residues. The germline CDR1 and CDR2 sequences are SNHLY and FYNNEI. V shed 1 base, J shed 7 bases, and the junction held 10 bases outside the gene matches. The CDR3 is CASSEVRAGGLRNEQFF. For the CDR3, the DNA is TGTGCCAGCAGTGAAGTAAGAGCGGGGGGGCTGCGGAATGAGCAGTTCTTC.

The rearrangement uses TRBV10-1 and TRBJ1-5, with 9 bases fitting TRBD1. The CDR3 sequence is 17 residues long. Germline CDR1 is WNHNN and CDR2 is SYGVQD (reference sequence). V shed 4 bases, J shed 4 bases, and the junction held 11 bases outside the gene matches. DNA of the CDR3: TGCGCCAGCAGTGGAGGGACAGGGAAATTCAGGAATCAGCCCCAGCATTTT. It encodes CASSGGTGKFRNQPQHF.

The CDR3 DNA is TGTGCCAGCAGTCCCCGGGGACAGGGGCGCACTGAAGCTTTCTTT. Translation: CASSPRGQGRTEAFF. V gene TRBV27 combines with J gene TRBJ1-1; 10 positions agree with TRBD1. With 5 bases clipped from V and 4 bases from J, the junction kept 7 bases outside the gene matches. Germline loops: CDR1 MNHEY, CDR2 SMNVEV (reference sequence). CDR3 length: 15 residues.

The V call is TRBV30, the J call TRBJ1-5, with D uncertain. Looked up from germline, CDR1 is GTSNPN and CDR2 is SVGIG (reference sequence). V lost 0 bases to trimming and J lost 5 bases, with 8 bases between them. This CDR3 is built from 13 residues. The CDR3 sequence: CAWSVTDYQPQHF. In DNA form, the CDR3 reads TGTGCCTGGAGTGTAACTGATTATCAGCCCCAGCATTTT.

The chain is built from TRBV7-2 and TRBJ2-3, with 14 bases aligning to TRBD2. J was trimmed by 3 bases and V by 5 bases; bases with no gene match: 4. This CDR3 contains 16 residues. The V gene's germline CDR1 is SGHTA and CDR2 FQGNSA. CDR3 in DNA: TGTGCCAGCAGCCGCAGGACTAGCGGGGGGACAGATACGCAGTATTTT. Translating gives CASSRRTSGGTDTQYF. Filled out from reference TRBV7-2 and TRBJ2-3, the complete variable domain reads GAGVSQSPSNKVTEKGKDVELRCDPISGHTALYWYRQSLGQGLEFLIYFQGNSAPDKSGLPSDRFSAERTGGSVSTLTIQRTQQEDSAVYLCASSRRTSGGTDTQYFGPGTRLTVL.

The gene calls are TRBV25-1 and TRBJ2-7, with 10 nucleotides matching TRBD1. With V trimmed by 4 bases and J by 7 bases, 7 bases remained unmatched. The CDR3 has 14 amino acids. The germline V gene has CDR1 MGHDK and CDR2 SYGVNS. CDR3 loop: CASSGRQGAGEQYF. CDR3 in DNA: TGTGCCAGCAGTGGGAGACAGGGGGCAGGGGAGCAGTACTTC.

The chain carries TRBV5-4 and TRBJ2-5; 9 nucleotides line up with TRBD1. Germline lookup yields CDR1 SGHNT and CDR2 YYREEE (reference sequence). The CDR3 runs to 13 residues. Losses at the gene ends were 4 bases for V and 5 bases for J; bases not matched to a gene: 3. The CDR3 bases are TGTGCCAGCAGCATCGACAGGGGGGAGACCCAGTACTTC. It is translated as CASSIDRGETQYF. The full variable domain, with the rest looked up from reference TRBV5-4 and TRBJ2-5, is ETGVTQSPTHLIKTRGQQVTLRCSSQSGHNTVSWYQQALGQGPQFIFQYYREEENGRGNFPPRFSGLQFPNYSSELNVNALELDDSALYLCASSIDRGETQYFGPGTRLLVL.

This clone was observed a few times. The rearrangement uses TRBV2 and TRBJ2-7; no definite D call. CDR1 is SNHLY and CDR2 is FYNNEI in the germline V gene. Trimming pared 5 bases from V and 6 bases from J, leaving 5 bases between. CDR3 length: 10 amino acids. The CDR3 protein is CASSRVEQYF. DNA of the CDR3: TGTGCCAGCAGTCGGGTCGAGCAGTACTTC. The full variable domain, completed using reference TRBV2 and TRBJ2-7, is EPEVTQTPSHQVTQMGQEVILRCVPISNHLYFYWYRQILGQKVEFLVSFYNNEISEKSEIFDDQFSVERPDGSNFTLKIRSTKLEDSAMYFCASSRVEQYFGPGTRLTVT.

This clone appeared a few times. This chain links TRBV10-3 with TRBJ1-2; 8 bases match TRBD1. This CDR3 spans 16 amino acids. Trimming at V came to 8 bases and at J to 3 bases, leaving 14 bases not matched to a gene. The germline gives CDR1 ENHRY, CDR2 SYGVKD. The CDR3: CAIAPGDRSDHYGYTF. Here the CDR3 DNA reads TGTGCCATCGCACCGGGGGACAGGTCGGACCACTATGGCTACACCTTC.

The J gene is TRBJ1-1, the V gene TRBV7-9, with D possibly matching TRBD1 (6 bases). Looked up from germline, CDR1 is SEHNR and CDR2 is FQNEAQ (reference sequence). V was cut by 4 bases and J by 5 bases, with 11 bases left in between. The CDR3 runs 13 residues. The CDR3 protein is CASSSQGSTEAFF. In nucleotides, the CDR3 is TGTGCCAGCAGCTCACAGGGTTCTACTGAAGCTTTCTTT.

The chain carries TRBV19 and TRBJ1-6; 7 positions agree with TRBD1. CDR1 is LNHDA and CDR2 is SQIVND in the germline V gene (reference sequence). The CDR3 has 14 amino acids. The junction had 6 bases not matched to a gene; V was cut back by 7 bases and J by 6 bases. The DNA of the CDR3 is TGTGCCAGTACCGGGACAGCGATTAATTCACCCCTCCACTTT. Translated, it gives CASTGTAINSPLHF.

V and J are TRBV4-2 and TRBJ2-7; a weak D match, TRBD1 (5 bases). The CDR3 has 14 amino acids. CDR1 and CDR2 (germline): LGHNA, YNFKEQ. Trimming cost V 0 bases and J 5 bases, with 11 bases left between them. CDR3 sequence: CASSQEPGINEQYF. The CDR3 DNA is TGTGCCAGCAGCCAAGAACCAGGGATTAACGAGCAGTACTTC.

The rearrangement uses TRBV10-3 and TRBJ2-1; 7 nucleotides align to TRBD2. Losses at the gene ends were 0 bases for V and 0 bases for J; bases not matched to a gene: 2. Germline CDR1 is ENHRY and CDR2 is SYGVKD. CDR3 length: 16 residues. The CDR3 protein is CAISESSGASYNEQFF. In DNA form, the CDR3 reads TGTGCCATCAGTGAGTCGAGCGGGGCCTCCTACAATGAGCAGTTCTTC.

The chain joins TRBV3-1 (or the pseudogene TRBV3-2) to TRBJ2-1; maybe TRBD2 (6 bases). The CDR3 runs to 17 residues. Germline V gene lookup returns CDR1 LGHDT and CDR2 YNNKEL (reference sequence). Trimming pared 3 bases from V and 4 bases from J, leaving 19 bases between. The CDR3 DNA reads as TGTGCCAGCAGCCACACTTCCGGGACTCCGATTTACAATGAGCAGTTCTTC. Its protein product is CASSHTSGTPIYNEQFF.

A few counts support this clone. The chain combines TRBV9 with TRBJ1-2; no reliable D call. V lost 4 bases and J lost 2, with 6 bases in between. This CDR3 contains 12 residues. The germline V gene has CDR1 SGDLS and CDR2 YYNGEE. The CDR3 region has the DNA TGTGCCAGCAGCCTTGAGAACTATGGCTACACCTTC. Amino acids: CASSLENYGYTF.

The rearrangement uses TRBV2 and TRBJ1-3, with 9 positions matching TRBD1. Germline V gene sequence: CDR1 SNHLY, CDR2 FYNNEI. This CDR3 has 16 amino acids. V lost 7 bases and J lost 0; bases outside the gene matches: 7. CDR3 nucleotides: TGTGCCAGCACCAAAGGGACAGGGACCTCTGGAAACACCATATATTTT. As protein: CASTKGTGTSGNTIYF. Combining the CDR3 with reference TRBV2 and TRBJ1-3 gives the whole variable domain EPEVTQTPSHQVTQMGQEVILRCVPISNHLYFYWYRQILGQKVEFLVSFYNNEISEKSEIFDDQFSVERPDGSNFTLKIRSTKLEDSAMYFCASTKGTGTSGNTIYFGEGSWLTVV.

The V and J genes are TRBV6-5 and TRBJ1-6, with 8 bases lining up with TRBD1. The CDR3 has 15 amino acids. In germline, CDR1 is MNHEY, CDR2 SVGAGI. The ends lost 6 bases at V and 7 bases at J; junction bases unmatched: 8. The CDR3 DNA sequence: TGTGCCAGCAGAACGACAGGGGATGGGAATTCACCCCTCCACTTT. It specifies CASRTTGDGNSPLHF.

This clone showed up just a few times. The chain combines TRBV7-9 with TRBJ1-2; no definite D call. V lost 5 bases, J lost 4 bases, and 17 bases lay in between. CDR3 length: 15 amino acids. Germline CDR1 is SEHNR and CDR2 is FQNEAQ (reference sequence). The CDR3, as DNA: TGTGCCAGCAGCAACGGAGGAGCCCTGGCCTATGGCTACACCTTC. Its translation: CASSNGGALAYGYTF.

The gene calls are TRBV14 and TRBJ2-2; possible D gene TRBD1, 6 bases. Germline CDR1 is SGHDN and CDR2 is FVKESK. The CDR3 contains 17 residues. The V gene lost 0 bases and the J gene lost 5 bases, with 16 bases spanning the gap. The CDR3 sequence is CASSQDRKGERTGELFF. Written as DNA, the CDR3 is TGTGCCAGCAGCCAAGATAGGAAGGGGGAAAGAACCGGGGAGCTGTTTTTT.

This chain connects TRBV5-6 to TRBJ1-2, with TRBD1 identical over 7 bases. Germline V gene lookup returns CDR1 SGHDT and CDR2 YYEEEE. The CDR3 is 15 residues long. V lost 4 bases, J lost 0 bases, and 6 bases stayed unmatched. This CDR3 reads CASSLDRTPNYGYTF. The CDR3 region has the DNA TGTGCCAGCAGCCTGGACAGGACGCCTAACTATGGCTACACCTTC.

The chain links TRBV19 to TRBJ2-7, with 7 bases that match TRBD1. The CDR3 spans 14 residues. With 3 bases clipped from V and 3 bases from J, the junction kept 5 bases outside the gene matches. Per germline, CDR1 LNHDA and CDR2 SQIVND (reference sequence). Here the CDR3 reads CASSIRQGVYEQYF. DNA of the CDR3: TGTGCCAGTAGTATTCGCCAGGGGGTCTACGAGCAGTACTTC. Based on the CDR3 plus reference TRBV19 and TRBJ2-7, the full variable domain is DGGITQSPKYLFRKEGQNVTLSCEQNLNHDAMYWYRQDPGQGLRLIYYSQIVNDFQKGDIAEGYSVSREKKESFPLTVTSAQKNPTAFYLCASSIRQGVYEQYFGPGTRLTVT.